One and the same sample provided the 9 T cell receptor beta chains below, sequenced in a study of cytomegalovirus exposure and HLA in healthy donors. Researchers ran the PCR with 60 Vbeta and 13 Jbeta primers. Generated by immunoSEQ multiplex PCR, the TCRdb table keeps only in-frame clones and is missing some. The sample holds 160,000 or so clones, over 70% seen once. Sequences were obtained from PBMCs. All receptors come from a woman aged 45-65 years in good health and CMV-seronegative.

As for this clone: Mismatch with germline at one junction end may stem from a read error. This chain joins TRBV13 and TRBJ2-3; 7 nucleotides match TRBD2. CDR1 is PRHDT and CDR2 is FYEKMQ in the germline V gene (reference sequence). This CDR3 comprises 16 residues. The DNA of the CDR3 is TGTGCCAGCAGCTCCAGCGGGGACCGTTCCACAGATGCGCAGTATTTT. Translating gives CASSSSGDRSTDAQYF.

V gene TRBV28 combines with J gene TRBJ1-2; D remains ambiguous. Germline loops: CDR1 MDHEN, CDR2 SYDVKM. V shed 6 bases and J shed 3 bases, with 11 bases lying between them. CDR3 length: 13 residues. This CDR3 reads CASRLQWDYGYTF. The CDR3 DNA reads as TGTGCCAGCAGGCTACAGTGGGACTATGGCTACACCTTC.

The chain employs TRBV15 and TRBJ2-1; TRBD2 matches 8 bases. The CDR3 totals 16 residues. The germline CDR1 and CDR2 sequences are LNHNV and YYDKDF (reference sequence). V lost 0 bases, J lost 6 bases, and 7 bases stayed unmatched. CDR3: CATSRDETGGGNEQFF. In DNA form, the CDR3 reads TGTGCCACCAGCAGAGATGAGACCGGGGGGGGCAATGAGCAGTTCTTC. Based on the CDR3 plus reference TRBV15 and TRBJ2-1, the full variable domain is DAMVIQNPRYQVTQFGKPVTLSCSQTLNHNVMYWYQQKSSQAPKLLFHYYDKDFNNEADTPDNFQSRRPNTSFCFLDIRSPGLGDTAMYLCATSRDETGGGNEQFFGPGTRLTVL.

V is TRBV30 and J is TRBJ2-7; TRBD2 agrees at 7 bases. V lost 3 bases to trimming and J lost 0 bases; unmatched junction nucleotides: 5. This CDR3 has 14 amino acids. The V gene's germline CDR1 is GTSNPN and CDR2 SVGIG (reference sequence). The CDR3, as DNA: TGTGCCTGGAGCTGGGGGGGAGACTCCTACGAGCAGTACTTC. Translated: CAWSWGGDSYEQYF.

This chain uses TRBV5-6 with TRBJ2-7, with D uncertain. Germline V gene sequence: CDR1 SGHDT, CDR2 YYEEEE. The CDR3 is 11 residues long. The V end lost 4 bases, the J end lost 6 bases, and 8 bases lay between the germline ends. The CDR3 region has the DNA TGTGCCAGCAGCAGAGTGTCCGAGCAGTACTTC. It yields the protein CASSRVSEQYF.

The V and J genes are TRBV27 and TRBJ2-5; 11 nucleotides match TRBD2. Trimming took 5 bases from V and 4 from J; bases not matched to a gene: 3. Germline V lookup: CDR1 MNHEY, CDR2 SMNVEV (reference sequence). The CDR3 contains 14 residues. DNA of the CDR3: TGTGCCAGCAGTGTTAGCGGGAGGGGAGAGACCCAGTACTTC. It yields the protein CASSVSGRGETQYF.

J is TRBJ2-1 and V is TRBV4-1; D call uncertain. This CDR3 has 13 amino acids. The germline V gene encodes CDR1 MGHRA and CDR2 YSYEKL. Trimming stripped 0 bases from V and 10 bases from J, with 10 bases between. The CDR3 is CASSQDLAWEQFF. The CDR3 bases are TGCGCCAGCAGCCAAGATTTAGCCTGGGAGCAGTTCTTC.

The chain couples TRBV25-1 to TRBJ2-3, with TRBD1 identical over 7 bases. CDR1 is MGHDK, CDR2 SYGVNS, per germline. The CDR3 runs to 15 residues. The V and J ends lost 3 bases and 3 bases, in that order; junction bases with no gene match: 6. For the CDR3, the DNA is TGTGCCAGCAGTGACCCCCGACAGGGAACAGATACGCAGTATTTT. Amino acids: CASSDPRQGTDTQYF.

The J gene is TRBJ2-7, the V gene TRBV4-1, with D maybe TRBD2 (5 bases). Trimming stripped 1 base from V and 3 bases from J, with 13 bases between. Germline values: CDR1 MGHRA, CDR2 YSYEKL. The CDR3 contains 15 residues. The CDR3 DNA is TGCGCCAGCAGCCAAGCTTCCGGGAACGACTACGAGCAGTACTTC. Its translation: CASSQASGNDYEQYF.